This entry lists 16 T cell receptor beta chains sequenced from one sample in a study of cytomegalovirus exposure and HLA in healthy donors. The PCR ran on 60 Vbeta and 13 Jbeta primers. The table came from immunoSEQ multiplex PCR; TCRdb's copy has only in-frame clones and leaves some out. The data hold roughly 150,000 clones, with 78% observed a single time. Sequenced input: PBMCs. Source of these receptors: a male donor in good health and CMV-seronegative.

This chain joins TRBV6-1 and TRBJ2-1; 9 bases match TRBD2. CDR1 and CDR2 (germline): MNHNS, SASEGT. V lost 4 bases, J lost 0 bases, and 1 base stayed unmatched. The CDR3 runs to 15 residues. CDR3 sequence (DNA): TGTGCCAGCAGTGCAGCGGGGGGCTCCTACAATGAGCAGTTCTTC. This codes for CASSAAGGSYNEQFF.

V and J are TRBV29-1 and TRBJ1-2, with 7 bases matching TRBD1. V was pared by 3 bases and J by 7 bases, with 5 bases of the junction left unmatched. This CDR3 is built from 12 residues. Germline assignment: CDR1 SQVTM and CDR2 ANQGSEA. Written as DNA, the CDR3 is TGCAGCGTTGAGCAACAGGGGCTTGGCTACACCTTC. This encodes CSVEQQGLGYTF.

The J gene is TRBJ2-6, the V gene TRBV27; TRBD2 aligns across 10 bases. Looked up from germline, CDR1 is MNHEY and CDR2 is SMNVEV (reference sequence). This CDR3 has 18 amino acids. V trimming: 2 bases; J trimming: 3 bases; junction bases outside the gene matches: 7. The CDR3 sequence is CASSLIASGSIGANVLTF. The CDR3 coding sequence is TGTGCCAGCAGTTTAATTGCTAGCGGGAGCATTGGGGCCAACGTCCTGACTTTC.

The CDR3 loop is CASSLDREYTF. CDR3 sequence (DNA): TGCGCCAGCAGCTTGGACAGGGAGTACACCTTC. This chain links TRBV5-1 with TRBJ1-2; maybe TRBD1 (6 bases). CDR3 size: 11 residues. V lost 0 bases, J lost 11 bases, and 8 bases lay in between. Germline CDR1 reads SGHRS; CDR2 reads YFSETQ.

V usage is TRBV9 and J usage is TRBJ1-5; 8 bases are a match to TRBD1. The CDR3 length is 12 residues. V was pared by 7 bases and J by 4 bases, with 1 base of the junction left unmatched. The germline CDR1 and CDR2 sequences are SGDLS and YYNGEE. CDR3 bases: TGTGCCAGCGGGACAGGTAATCAGCCCCAGCATTTT. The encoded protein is CASGTGNQPQHF.

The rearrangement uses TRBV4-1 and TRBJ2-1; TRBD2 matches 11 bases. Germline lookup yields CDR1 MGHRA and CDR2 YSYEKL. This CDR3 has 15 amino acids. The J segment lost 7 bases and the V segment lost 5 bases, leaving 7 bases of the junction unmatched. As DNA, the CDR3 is TGCGCCAGCAGCTCGAGACTAGCGGGAAATAATGAGCAGTTCTTC. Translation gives CASSSRLAGNNEQFF.

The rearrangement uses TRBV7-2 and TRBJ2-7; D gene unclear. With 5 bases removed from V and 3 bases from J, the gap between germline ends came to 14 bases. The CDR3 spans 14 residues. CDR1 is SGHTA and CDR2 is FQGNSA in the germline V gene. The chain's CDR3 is CASSLHLGDYEQYF. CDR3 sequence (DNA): TGTGCCAGCAGCCTCCACTTGGGCGACTACGAGCAGTACTTC.

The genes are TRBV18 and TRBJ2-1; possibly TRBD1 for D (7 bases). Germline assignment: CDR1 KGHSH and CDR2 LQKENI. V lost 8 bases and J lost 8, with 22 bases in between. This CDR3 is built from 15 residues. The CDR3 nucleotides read TGTGCCAGCGCGGACCGGAGACAGGGAGGCGATGAGCAGTTCTTC. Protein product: CASADRRQGGDEQFF.

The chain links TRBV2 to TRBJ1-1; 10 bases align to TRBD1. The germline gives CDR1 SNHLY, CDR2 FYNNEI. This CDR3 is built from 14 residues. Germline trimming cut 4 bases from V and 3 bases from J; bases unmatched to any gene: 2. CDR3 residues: CASSGTGGDTEAFF. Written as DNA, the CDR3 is TGTGCCAGCAGTGGGACAGGGGGGGACACTGAAGCTTTCTTT.

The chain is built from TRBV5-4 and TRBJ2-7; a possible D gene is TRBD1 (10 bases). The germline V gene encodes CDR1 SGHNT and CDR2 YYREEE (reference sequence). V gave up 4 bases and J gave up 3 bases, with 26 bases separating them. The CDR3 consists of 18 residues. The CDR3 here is CASSLTGGLSGSGYEQYF. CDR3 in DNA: TGTGCCAGCAGCCTGACAGGGGGCCTTAGCGGGAGCGGCTACGAGCAGTACTTC. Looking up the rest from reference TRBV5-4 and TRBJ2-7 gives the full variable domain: ETGVTQSPTHLIKTRGQQVTLRCSSQSGHNTVSWYQQALGQGPQFIFQYYREEENGRGNFPPRFSGLQFPNYSSELNVNALELDDSALYLCASSLTGGLSGSGYEQYFGPGTRLTVT.

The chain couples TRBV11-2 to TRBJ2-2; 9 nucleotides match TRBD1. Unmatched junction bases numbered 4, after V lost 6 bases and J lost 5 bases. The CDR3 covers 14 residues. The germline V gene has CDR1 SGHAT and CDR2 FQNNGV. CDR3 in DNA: TGTGCCAGCAGACGGACAGGGGTGACCGGGGAGCTGTTTTTT. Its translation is CASRRTGVTGELFF. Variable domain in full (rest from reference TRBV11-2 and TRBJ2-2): EAGVAQSPRYKIIEKRQSVAFWCNPISGHATLYWYQQILGQGPKLLIQFQNNGVVDDSQLPKDRFSAERLKGVDSTLKIQPAKLEDSAVYLCASRRTGVTGELFFGEGSRLTVL.

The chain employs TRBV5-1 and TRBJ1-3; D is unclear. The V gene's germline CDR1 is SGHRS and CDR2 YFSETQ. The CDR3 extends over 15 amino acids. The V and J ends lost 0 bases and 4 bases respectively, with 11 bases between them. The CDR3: CASSLDTAVGNTIYF. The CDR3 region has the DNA TGCGCCAGCAGCTTGGACACCGCGGTCGGAAACACCATATATTTT.

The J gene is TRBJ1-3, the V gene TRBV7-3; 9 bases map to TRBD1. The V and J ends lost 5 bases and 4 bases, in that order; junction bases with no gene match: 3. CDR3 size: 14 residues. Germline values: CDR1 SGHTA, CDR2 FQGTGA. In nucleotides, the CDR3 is TGTGCCAGCAGCCCGGGGACAGGGGGAAACACCATATATTTT. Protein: CASSPGTGGNTIYF.

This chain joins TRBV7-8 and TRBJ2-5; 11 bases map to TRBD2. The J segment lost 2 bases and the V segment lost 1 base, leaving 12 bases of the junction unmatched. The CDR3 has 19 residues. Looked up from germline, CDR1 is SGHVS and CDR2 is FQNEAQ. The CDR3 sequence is CASSLELAGARGRQETQYF. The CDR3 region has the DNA TGTGCCAGCAGCTTAGAACTAGCGGGAGCTCGGGGGCGTCAAGAGACCCAGTACTTC.

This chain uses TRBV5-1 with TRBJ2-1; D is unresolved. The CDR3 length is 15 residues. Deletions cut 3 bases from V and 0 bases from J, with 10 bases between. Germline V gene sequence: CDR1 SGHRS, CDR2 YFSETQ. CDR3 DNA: TGCGCCAGCAGCTCCGACATAGGCTCCTACAATGAGCAGTTCTTC. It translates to CASSSDIGSYNEQFF.

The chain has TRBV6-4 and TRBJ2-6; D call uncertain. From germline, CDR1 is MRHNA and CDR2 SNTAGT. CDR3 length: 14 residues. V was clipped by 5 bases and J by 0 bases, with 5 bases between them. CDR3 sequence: CASSPFSGANVLTF. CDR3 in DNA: TGTGCCAGCAGTCCGTTCTCTGGGGCCAACGTCCTGACTTTC.